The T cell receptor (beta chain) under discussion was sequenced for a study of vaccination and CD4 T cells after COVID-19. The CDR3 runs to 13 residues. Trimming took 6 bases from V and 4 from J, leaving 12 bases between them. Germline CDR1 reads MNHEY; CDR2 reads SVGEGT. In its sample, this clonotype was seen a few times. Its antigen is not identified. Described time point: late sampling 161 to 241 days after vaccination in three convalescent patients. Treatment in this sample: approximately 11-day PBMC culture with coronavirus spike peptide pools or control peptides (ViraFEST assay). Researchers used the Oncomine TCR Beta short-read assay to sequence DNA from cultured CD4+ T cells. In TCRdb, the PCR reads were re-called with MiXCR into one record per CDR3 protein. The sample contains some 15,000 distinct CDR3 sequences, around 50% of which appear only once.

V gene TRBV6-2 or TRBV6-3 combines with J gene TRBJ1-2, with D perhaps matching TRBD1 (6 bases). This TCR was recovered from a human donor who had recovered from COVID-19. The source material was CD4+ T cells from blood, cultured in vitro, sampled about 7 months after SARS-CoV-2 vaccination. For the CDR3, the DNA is TGTGCCAGCAGAAACAGGGTTGGCTATGGCTACACCTTC. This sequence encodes CASRNRVGYGYTF.